A single TCR beta chain is shown here with its context. This record belongs to a study of CD8 T cells in Susac syndrome. Trimming removed 5 bases from V and 3 bases from J, with 13 bases in between. The CDR3 runs 14 residues. Germline-derived CDR1 and CDR2 are DFQATT and SNEGSKA (reference sequence). Random-hexamer reverse transcription was applied to roughly 0.5 to 1 ug RNA. By means of immunoSEQ multiplex PCR, TCR beta CDR3 spanning 54 Vbeta and 13 Jbeta underwent amplification. TCRdb recomputed calls from the immunoSEQ multiplex PCR reads with MiXCR, one row per CDR3 protein. The data show about 200,000 distinct CDR3 sequences, about 95% seen once.

The TCR originated in a human donor in good health. This sequence joins TRBV20-1 and TRBJ2-2, with D tentatively TRBD2 (6 bases). The sequenced sample consisted of CD4+ T cells from PBMCs. In DNA form, the CDR3 reads TGCAGTGCTGAACCGGGAGTGGACACCGGGGAGCTGTTTTTT. Translated: CSAEPGVDTGELFF.